Shown below are 22 T cell receptor beta chains from a single sample sequenced in a study of blood T cell repertoires in COVID-19. Repertoires were generated with immunoSEQ multiplex PCR, while TCRdb's copy carries only in-frame clones and drops some. Among approximately 210,000 clones listed, 86% were seen once. The specimen was peripheral blood. These receptor sequences come from a woman aged 65 to 85 with acute or convalescent COVID-19.

V is TRBV3-1 (or the pseudogene TRBV3-2) and J is TRBJ2-1; 7 bases are shared with TRBD2. Per the germline V gene, CDR1 is LGHDT and CDR2 is YNNKEL (reference sequence). CDR3 size: 16 residues. J gave up 5 bases and V 6 bases, and 13 bases lay outside the gene matches. The CDR3 is CASRPTNSRGDNEQFF. The CDR3 DNA sequence: TGTGCCAGCAGACCTACCAACTCTCGGGGGGACAATGAGCAGTTCTTC.

The V and J genes are TRBV6-2 or TRBV6-3 and TRBJ2-3, with a tentative D call TRBD1 (7 bases). The CDR3 has 13 amino acids. V shed 8 bases and J shed 6 bases, with 15 bases lying between them. Germline CDR1 is MNHEY and CDR2 is SVGEGT. The CDR3 DNA is TGTGCCAGCCGCCTTTCAGGGGGGGATACGCAGTATTTT. It specifies CASRLSGGDTQYF.

Only a few counts were recorded for this clone. The J gene is TRBJ2-7, the V gene TRBV19, with a tentative D call TRBD2 (6 bases). Between the trimmed V and J ends, which lost 6 bases and 0 bases, there was a span of 9 bases. The CDR3 is made up of 13 amino acids. Germline CDR1 and CDR2: LNHDA and SQIVND (reference sequence). The CDR3 is CASRGGYSYEQYF. In nucleotides, the CDR3 is TGTGCCAGTAGGGGAGGCTACTCCTACGAGCAGTACTTC.

The J gene is TRBJ2-3, the V gene TRBV9; TRBD2 is a possible D gene (5 bases). Germline values: CDR1 SGDLS, CDR2 YYNGEE. V was pared by 1 base and J by 0 bases, with 12 bases between. The CDR3 consists of 16 residues. CDR3 amino acids: CASSVRAALSTDTQYF. The CDR3 coding sequence is TGTGCCAGCAGCGTAAGAGCGGCTTTGAGCACAGATACGCAGTATTTT.

The chain links TRBV24-1 to TRBJ1-5, with 9 bases identical to TRBD1. Germline CDR1 KGHDR, CDR2 SFDVKD. V was pared by 4 bases and J by 7 bases, with 4 bases of the junction left unmatched. The CDR3 loop spans 14 amino acids. In DNA, the CDR3 is TGTGCCACCAGTGACGACAGGGGGAACCAGCCCCAGCATTTT. Its protein is CATSDDRGNQPQHF.

This clone was observed a handful of times. CDR3 residues: CASSRSGRAESYEQYF. DNA for the CDR3: TGTGCCAGCAGTCGAAGCGGGAGGGCCGAGTCCTACGAGCAGTACTTC. The chain couples TRBV6-2 or TRBV6-3 to TRBJ2-7, with 10 bases matching TRBD2. Germline CDR1 MNHEY, CDR2 SVGEGT. This CDR3 contains 16 residues. The J segment lost 1 base and the V segment lost 5 bases, leaving 8 bases of the junction unmatched.

This chain uses TRBV5-4 with TRBJ1-4; D gene uncertain. This CDR3 is 15 amino acids long. Germline V gene sequence: CDR1 SGHNT, CDR2 YYREEE (reference sequence). V was trimmed by 4 bases and J by 2 bases, leaving 12 bases between them. The CDR3 is CASSAGGTTNEKLFF. The CDR3 nucleotides are TGTGCCAGCAGCGCGGGAGGTACGACTAATGAAAAACTGTTTTTT.

This chain uses TRBV5-1 with TRBJ1-1; tentative D call: TRBD1 (6 bases). This CDR3 region has 14 residues. V was pared by 0 bases and J by 1 base, with 7 bases between. Germline-derived CDR1 and CDR2 are SGHRS and YFSETQ. The CDR3 spells CASSLEDRNTEAFF. For the CDR3, the DNA is TGCGCCAGCAGCTTGGAGGACAGGAACACTGAAGCTTTCTTT.

The chain carries TRBV2 and TRBJ1-1, with 9 bases that match TRBD1. V trimming: 4 bases; J trimming: 11 bases; junction bases outside the gene matches: 14. Germline V gene sequence: CDR1 SNHLY, CDR2 FYNNEI. CDR3 size: 15 residues. The CDR3 is CASSATATGGASAFF. CDR3 nucleotides: TGTGCCAGCAGTGCTACAGCCACAGGGGGCGCGAGCGCTTTCTTT.

This chain uses TRBV2 with TRBJ2-2; D is possibly TRBD1 (6 bases). Germline V lookup: CDR1 SNHLY, CDR2 FYNNEI. The CDR3 length is 13 residues. V was clipped by 6 bases and J by 5 bases, with 10 bases between them. DNA of the CDR3: TGTGCCAGCAGCCCCACAGGGACCGGGGAGCTGTTTTTT. Its protein product is CASSPTGTGELFF.

V and J are TRBV10-3 and TRBJ2-3, with D possibly matching TRBD1 (6 bases). Per germline, CDR1 ENHRY and CDR2 SYGVKD. This CDR3 has 14 residues. Trimming took off 9 bases at V and 0 bases at J, with 13 bases between the two ends. The CDR3 spells CAMSRDTSTDTQYF. Written as DNA, the CDR3 is TGTGCCATGAGCCGGGACACAAGCACAGATACGCAGTATTTT.

This clone was seen once. V gene TRBV3-1 (or the pseudogene TRBV3-2) combines with J gene TRBJ1-2, with TRBD1 matching over 7 bases. Germline assignment: CDR1 LGHDT and CDR2 YNNKEL (reference sequence). J lost 7 bases, V lost 4 bases, and 21 bases had no gene match. CDR3 length equals 18 residues. In DNA, the CDR3 is TGTGCCAGCAGCCCGGATAGCGGGACAGTGTTCCCCTCAGGTGGCTACACCTTC. This codes for CASSPDSGTVFPSGGYTF.

This clone showed up just once. The chain links TRBV10-1 to TRBJ2-1, with D maybe TRBD1 (6 bases). The CDR3 length is 11 residues. Germline CDR1 reads WNHNN; CDR2 reads SYGVQD (reference sequence). The V gene lost 8 bases and the J gene lost 6 bases, with 8 bases spanning the gap. The CDR3 region is CASGRGNEQFF. The CDR3 DNA reads as TGCGCCAGCGGCAGGGGCAATGAGCAGTTCTTC.

The chain combines TRBV6-5 with TRBJ2-7; TRBD1 agrees at 9 bases. V shed 2 bases, J shed 9 bases, and the junction held 8 bases outside the gene matches. CDR3 length: 14 residues. Looked up from germline, CDR1 is MNHEY and CDR2 is SVGAGI. DNA for the CDR3: TGTGCCAGCAGTTACAGGACAGGGGCTGGGGGGCAGTACTTC. It codes for CASSYRTGAGGQYF.

This clone was detected only once. V gene TRBV7-6 combines with J gene TRBJ2-1, with TRBD1 identical over 8 bases. CDR1 SGHVS and CDR2 FNYEAQ come from the germline V gene. This CDR3 contains 15 residues. V shed 5 bases, J shed 1 base, and the junction held 4 bases outside the gene matches. CDR3 in amino acids: CASSQTGGSYNEQFF. CDR3 bases: TGTGCCAGCAGCCAAACAGGGGGGTCCTACAATGAGCAGTTCTTC. Full variable domain (outside the CDR3, taken from reference TRBV7-6 and TRBJ2-1): GAGVSQSPRYKVTKRGQDVALRCDPISGHVSLYWYRQALGQGPEFLTYFNYEAQQDKSGLPNDRFSAERPEGSISTLTIQRTEQRDSAMYRCASSQTGGSYNEQFFGPGTRLTVL.

J is TRBJ1-2 and V is TRBV4-3; TRBD1 matches 12 bases. This CDR3 spans 16 amino acids. The germline V gene encodes CDR1 LGHNA and CDR2 YSLEER. V lost 1 base and J lost 4; bases outside the gene matches: 4. CDR3 protein: CASSQGDRGLVYGYTF. The CDR3 region has the DNA TGCGCCAGCAGCCAAGGGGACAGGGGGCTCGTCTATGGCTACACCTTC.

V is TRBV29-1 and J is TRBJ1-1; a possible D gene is TRBD1 (5 bases). The CDR3 extends over 13 amino acids. From germline, CDR1 is SQVTM and CDR2 ANQGSEA. Deletions cut 4 bases from V and 3 bases from J, with 12 bases between. CDR3 residues: CSVGPLGHTEAFF. The CDR3 DNA follows: TGCAGCGTTGGCCCCCTGGGGCACACTGAAGCTTTCTTT.

This chain links TRBV5-1 with TRBJ1-2, with unresolved D. The V end was cut by 3 bases, the J end by 1 base, with 10 bases between. Germline V lookup: CDR1 SGHRS, CDR2 YFSETQ. This CDR3 region has 14 residues. The CDR3 region is CASSWGRGNYGYTF. The CDR3, as DNA: TGCGCCAGCAGCTGGGGTCGGGGTAACTATGGCTACACCTTC.

This rearrangement joins TRBV6-5 to TRBJ1-4, with 9 positions matching TRBD1. The V gene's germline CDR1 is MNHEY and CDR2 SVGAGI. V was clipped by 8 bases and J by 0 bases; unmatched bases: 4. The CDR3 consists of 15 residues. CDR3 sequence: CASWTGAATNEKLFF. CDR3 coding DNA: TGTGCCAGCTGGACAGGGGCCGCAACTAATGAAAAACTGTTTTTT.

A single count supports this clone. The chain recombines TRBV6-6 with TRBJ2-7; 11 bases align to TRBD2. This CDR3 region has 15 residues. In germline, CDR1 is MNHNY, CDR2 SVGAGI (reference sequence). V trimming: 4 bases; J trimming: 2 bases; junction bases outside the gene matches: 4. Here the CDR3 reads CASSSGTSGAYEQYF. CDR3 coding DNA: TGTGCCAGCAGTTCGGGGACTAGCGGAGCCTACGAGCAGTACTTC.

J is TRBJ1-4 and V is TRBV27; D remains unclear. V was clipped by 5 bases and J by 8 bases, with 12 bases between them. CDR1 is MNHEY, CDR2 SMNVEV, per germline (reference sequence). This CDR3 spans 13 amino acids. The CDR3 DNA sequence: TGTGCCAGCAGTCCCTCCACGAGGGAAAAACTGTTTTTT. Amino acid sequence: CASSPSTREKLFF.

The J gene is TRBJ1-1, the V gene TRBV19; D call uncertain. The CDR3 is 13 residues long. V was pared by 1 base and J by 7 bases, with 10 bases between. The V gene's germline CDR1 is LNHDA and CDR2 SQIVND (reference sequence). The CDR3 DNA reads as TGTGCCAGTAGTATAGTCCGGGGAGGTGAAGCTTTCTTT. Its protein is CASSIVRGGEAFF.